The 24 T cell receptor beta chains below were found in one sample sequenced in a study of Tregs in tolerant kidney transplant recipients. Clones were sequenced by immunoSEQ multiplex PCR, and TCRdb holds only the in-frame ones, with some missing. Among under 95,000 clones listed, under 95% were seen once. Sequences were derived from Tregs from blood, sampled before the transplant. The source is a human donor who received a combined kidney and bone marrow transplant.

The chain combines TRBV4-3 with TRBJ2-1, with 10 bases fitting TRBD2. The CDR3 length is 15 residues. Germline V gene lookup returns CDR1 LGHNA and CDR2 YSLEER. The V gene end was trimmed by 0 bases and the J gene end by 15 bases; junction bases not matched to a gene: 11. CDR3 nucleotides: TGCGCCAGCAGCCAAGAACGCGCTAGCGGGAGTGCCCGGTTCTTC. Translated, it gives CASSQERASGSARFF.

V is TRBV30 and J is TRBJ2-7; 9 bases align to TRBD1. This CDR3 comprises 14 residues. Germline lookup yields CDR1 GTSNPN and CDR2 SVGIG (reference sequence). The V gene end was trimmed by 2 bases and the J gene end by 4 bases; junction bases not matched to a gene: 6. CDR3 in DNA: TGTGCCTGGAGTAACTACAGGGGGCAATACGAGCAGTACTTC. This gives the protein CAWSNYRGQYEQYF.

The V gene is TRBV9, the J gene TRBJ2-5; 10 nucleotides line up with TRBD1. CDR3 length equals 15 residues. Per germline, CDR1 SGDLS and CDR2 YYNGEE. Trimming at V came to 2 bases and at J to 1 base, leaving 2 bases not matched to a gene. CDR3 region: CASSVDRGFQETQYF. The CDR3 bases are TGTGCCAGCAGCGTGGACAGGGGGTTCCAAGAGACCCAGTACTTC.

V gene TRBV5-1 combines with J gene TRBJ2-7; D is possibly TRBD1 (6 bases). The CDR3 loop spans 15 amino acids. The V end lost 3 bases, the J end lost 5 bases, and 18 bases lay between the germline ends. CDR1 and CDR2 (germline): SGHRS, YFSETQ. CDR3 sequence: CASSSGVTGRHEQYF. CDR3 DNA: TGCGCCAGCAGCTCAGGGGTGACAGGCAGGCACGAGCAGTACTTC.

CDR3 loop: CASSSPDEQFF. The CDR3 region has the DNA TGTGCCAGCAGTTCGCCGGACGAGCAGTTCTTC. The chain is built from TRBV6-6 and TRBJ2-1; D ambiguous. Germline V gene data show CDR1 as MNHNY and CDR2 as SVGAGI (reference sequence). The length of the CDR3 is 11 residues. Trimming left V 4 bases short and J 10 bases short, with 8 bases between.

This chain connects TRBV2 to TRBJ2-1; TRBD1 matches at 8 bases. Trimming at V came to 6 bases and at J to 6 bases, leaving 1 base not matched to a gene. The CDR3 totals 12 residues. The germline V gene encodes CDR1 SNHLY and CDR2 FYNNEI. The CDR3 DNA reads TGTGCCAGCAGCAGGGGGCTCAATGAGCAGTTCTTC. Its protein product is CASSRGLNEQFF.

This clone has only one observation. The rearrangement joins TRBV7-2 to TRBJ1-2, with a tentative D call TRBD1 (6 bases). The length of the CDR3 is 14 residues. Germline values: CDR1 SGHTA, CDR2 FQGNSA. Trimming cost V 5 bases and J 3 bases, with 13 bases left between them. The CDR3 spells CASSPDRTHYGYTF. The CDR3 DNA follows: TGTGCCAGCAGCCCCGACAGGACTCACTATGGCTACACCTTC. Together with reference TRBV7-2 and TRBJ1-2, the CDR3 gives the full variable domain: GAGVSQSPSNKVTEKGKDVELRCDPISGHTALYWYRQSLGQGLEFLIYFQGNSAPDKSGLPSDRFSAERTGGSVSTLTIQRTQQEDSAVYLCASSPDRTHYGYTFGSGTRLTVV.

The genes are TRBV7-2 and TRBJ2-1; 7 bases are shared with TRBD1. The CDR3 sequence is 16 residues long. The J segment lost 5 bases and the V segment lost 2 bases, leaving 9 bases of the junction unmatched. The germline V gene encodes CDR1 SGHTA and CDR2 FQGNSA. CDR3 protein: CASSLPNRGQNNEQFF. The CDR3 nucleotides read TGTGCCAGCAGCTTACCAAACAGGGGCCAAAACAATGAGCAGTTCTTC.

V gene TRBV27 combines with J gene TRBJ2-1, with unresolved D. From germline, CDR1 is MNHEY and CDR2 SMNVEV (reference sequence). The CDR3 covers 15 residues. Trimming removed 1 base from V and 10 bases from J, with 17 bases in between. The CDR3 spells CASSLYSASAWEQFF. The CDR3 region has the DNA TGTGCCAGCAGTTTATATAGTGCGAGTGCTTGGGAGCAGTTCTTC.

This chain links TRBV5-1 with TRBJ1-1; 9 nucleotides line up with TRBD1. In germline, CDR1 is SGHRS, CDR2 YFSETQ. V lost 4 bases to trimming and J lost 4 bases; unmatched junction nucleotides: 2. This CDR3 spans 13 amino acids. The CDR3 region has the DNA TGCGCCAGCAGCCGGACAGGGGCCACTGAAGCTTTCTTT. Its translation: CASSRTGATEAFF.

The V call is TRBV7-2, the J call TRBJ2-5, with 8 bases lining up with TRBD2. The CDR3 is 17 amino acids. After removal of 5 bases from V and 0 bases from J, the junction contained 11 bases not matched to a gene. Germline loops: CDR1 SGHTA, CDR2 FQGNSA. CDR3 sequence: CASSLSSGGRYQETQYF. The DNA of the CDR3 is TGTGCCAGCAGCCTCTCCTCGGGCGGGAGGTACCAAGAGACCCAGTACTTC. Looking up the rest from reference TRBV7-2 and TRBJ2-5 gives the full variable domain: GAGVSQSPSNKVTEKGKDVELRCDPISGHTALYWYRQSLGQGLEFLIYFQGNSAPDKSGLPSDRFSAERTGGSVSTLTIQRTQQEDSAVYLCASSLSSGGRYQETQYFGPGTRLLVL.

The rearrangement uses TRBV28 and TRBJ2-7; D is uncertain. Trimming stripped 1 base from V and 7 bases from J, with 11 bases between. This CDR3 comprises 13 residues. Looked up from germline, CDR1 is MDHEN and CDR2 is SYDVKM. The CDR3 loop reads CASSLSGWEEQYF. For the CDR3, the DNA is TGTGCCAGCAGTTTATCGGGTTGGGAAGAGCAGTACTTC.

A few counts support this clone. The J gene is TRBJ1-1, the V gene TRBV28; D gene uncertain. The CDR3 extends over 12 amino acids. Trimming removed 2 bases at V and 0 bases at J, with 1 base between. Germline lookup yields CDR1 MDHEN and CDR2 SYDVKM. The CDR3 reads CASSLLNTEAFF. CDR3 coding DNA: TGTGCCAGCAGTTTACTGAACACTGAAGCTTTCTTT.

The chain combines TRBV7-2 with TRBJ2-3; 9 bases are shared with TRBD2. The CDR3 is 17 amino acids. In germline, CDR1 is SGHTA, CDR2 FQGNSA. The junction had 14 bases not matched to a gene; V was cut back by 3 bases and J by 7 bases. Here the CDR3 DNA reads TGTGCCAGCAGCTTCCTTCAAGTAGCGGGAGTTGAGAATACGCAGTATTTT. Protein sequence: CASSFLQVAGVENTQYF.

This rearrangement joins TRBV6-5 to TRBJ2-1, with 7 bases identical to TRBD1. In germline, CDR1 is MNHEY, CDR2 SVGAGI. The trim removed 7 bases at V and 1 base at J, leaving 4 bases unmatched. The CDR3 is 14 amino acids. The CDR3 DNA is TGTGCCAGCACCTCGACAGGGTCCTACAATGAGCAGTTCTTC. This gives the protein CASTSTGSYNEQFF.

The V and J genes are TRBV28 and TRBJ1-2; D may be TRBD1 (6 bases). The V end lost 6 bases, the J end lost 4 bases, and 18 bases lay between the germline ends. The germline gives CDR1 MDHEN, CDR2 SYDVKM. The length of the CDR3 is 15 residues. CDR3 amino acids: CASSRQALVGYGYTF. The CDR3 DNA sequence: TGTGCCAGCAGCCGACAGGCCCTAGTAGGCTATGGCTACACCTTC.

The chain uses TRBV4-2 and TRBJ2-1; tentative D call: TRBD1 (6 bases). V lost 1 base and J 6 bases, leaving 13 bases between the germline ends. The CDR3 contains 15 residues. Germline V gene sequence: CDR1 LGHNA, CDR2 YNFKEQ. For the CDR3, the DNA is TGTGCCAGCAGCCAAGGTCAGGGGCCGATCAATGAGCAGTTCTTC. This encodes CASSQGQGPINEQFF.

The J gene is TRBJ1-2, the V gene TRBV25-1, with 7 bases matching TRBD1. Germline V CDR1 and CDR2: MGHDK, SYGVNS. Losses at the gene ends were 5 bases for V and 5 bases for J; bases not matched to a gene: 5. The length of the CDR3 is 13 residues. Here the CDR3 DNA reads TGTGCCAGCAGTTCCGGGACAGCATATGGCTACACCTTC. Its protein is CASSSGTAYGYTF.

CDR3: CAISESQQGAYEQYF. CDR3 bases: TGTGCCATCAGTGAGTCCCAGCAGGGGGCCTACGAGCAGTACTTC. The chain combines TRBV10-3 with TRBJ2-7; TRBD1 matches 7 bases. CDR3 size: 15 residues. Trimming removed 0 bases from V and 2 bases from J; junction bases left unmatched: 4. Germline V gene data show CDR1 as ENHRY and CDR2 as SYGVKD.

V usage is TRBV7-2 and J usage is TRBJ2-3; D tentatively reads TRBD1 or TRBD2 (6 bases each). The CDR3 runs 16 residues. The V end was cut by 1 base, the J end by 4 bases, with 15 bases between. Germline V gives CDR1 SGHTA, CDR2 FQGNSA. The CDR3 DNA follows: TGTGCCAGCAGCTTAGGCCCGGGGGCCGGGGCAGATACGCAGTATTTT. This codes for CASSLGPGAGADTQYF.

The CDR3 DNA reads as TGTGCCAGCAGCATACAGGGGGGATCTGGAAACACCATATATTTT. Protein product: CASSIQGGSGNTIYF. The chain is built from TRBV7-2 and TRBJ1-3; 8 bases line up with TRBD1. Germline CDR1 and CDR2: SGHTA and FQGNSA. J was trimmed by 1 base and V by 5 bases; bases with no gene match: 4. The CDR3 covers 15 residues.

The J gene is TRBJ2-7, the V gene TRBV28; D might be TRBD2 (6 bases). With 3 bases removed from V and 13 bases from J, the gap between germline ends came to 28 bases. Germline assignment: CDR1 MDHEN and CDR2 SYDVKM. The CDR3 length is 16 residues. CDR3 sequence (DNA): TGTGCCAGCAGTTTGGATAGCGGAGCTCCCACGAGCAGTCATTACTTC. This codes for CASSLDSGAPTSSHYF.

The chain recombines TRBV6-5 with TRBJ1-1; a weak D match, TRBD1 (6 bases). Germline CDR1 and CDR2: MNHEY and SVGAGI. The CDR3 has 16 residues. Trimming took off 0 bases at V and 5 bases at J, with 16 bases between the two ends. The CDR3 spells CASSYSWTVPWTEAFF. In nucleotides, the CDR3 is TGTGCCAGCAGTTACTCTTGGACAGTCCCGTGGACTGAAGCTTTCTTT.

V and J are TRBV6-5 and TRBJ2-3; a weak D match, TRBD1 (5 bases). Germline loops: CDR1 MNHEY, CDR2 SVGAGI. The length of the CDR3 is 14 residues. Trimming took off 2 bases at V and 8 bases at J, with 14 bases between the two ends. For the CDR3, the DNA is TGTGCCAGCAGTTACATCCAGGGCGGTGGTACGCAGTATTTT. Translation gives CASSYIQGGGTQYF.